This T cell receptor beta chain derives from a study of OX40 agonist ivuxolimab in advanced cancers. Study-level results: CD4+ and CD8+ blood T cells expanded clonally by week 6 at 0.1 to 3.0 mg/kg.

Concerning this clone itself: Its antigen remains unknown.

The V end lost 0 bases, the J end lost 8 bases, and 16 bases lay between the germline ends. Germline CDR1 is LNHDA and CDR2 is SQIVND (reference sequence). The CDR3 has 16 residues. Data came from immunoSEQ multiplex PCR; TCRdb stores just in-frame clones and leaves some out. The table lists tens of thousands of clones, more than 85% of them singletons. The sequence came from an adult with an advanced solid tumor such as melanoma, head and neck, liver or kidney cancer. The material sequenced was CD4+ or CD8+ T cells sorted from blood, taken in a trial of the OX40 agonist ivuxolimab. The chain is built from TRBV19 and TRBJ1-4; perhaps TRBD1 as D (6 bases). The CDR3 DNA reads as TGTGCCAGTAGTATAGATCGGGGGGCGGCTCAAGAAAAACTGTTTTTT. Its translation is CASSIDRGAAQEKLFF.